What follows are 9 T cell receptor beta chains derived from one specimen sequenced in a study of cytomegalovirus exposure and HLA in healthy donors (dated by TCRdb to 2016 to 2017). The method was the immunoSEQ multiplex PCR assay. The multiplex PCR relied on a mix of 60 forward primers for TCR Vbeta segments and 13 reverse primers for TCR Jbeta segments. The source is immuneACCESS, and TCRdb retained only in-frame sequences with V and J called. Part of the clones is not carried over; for the studies checked, unresolved V genes explain less than half of this, and the remainder is unexplained. The sample data list around 280,000 clones, and about 87% of these were observed just once. About 2% of the sample goes to the ten largest clones. The specimen was PBMCs. The receptors were gathered from a woman under 30 in good health and CMV-seronegative.

This clone was recorded only once. Additional DNA sequences in this sample encode the identical CDR3. The chain recombines TRBV9 with TRBJ2-7; TRBD2 matches 8 bases. The CDR3 consists of 14 residues. The V gene's germline CDR1 is SGDLS and CDR2 YYNGEE. Germline trimming cut 5 bases from V and 4 bases from J; bases unmatched to any gene: 8. DNA for the CDR3: TGTGCCAGCAGTGCCGGGACGGGAGGGTACGAGCAGTACTTC. Translated: CASSAGTGGYEQYF.

The V gene is TRBV4-1, the J gene TRBJ2-5, with TRBD2 identical over 13 bases. J gave up 5 bases and V 4 bases, and 7 bases lay outside the gene matches. This CDR3 contains 16 residues. Per the germline V gene, CDR1 is MGHRA and CDR2 is YSYEKL. The DNA for the CDR3 is TGCGCCAGCAGCCCATCACTAGCGGGGGGGCCGGAGACCCAGTACTTC. This sequence encodes CASSPSLAGGPETQYF.

This sequence joins TRBV5-1 and TRBJ2-7, with D maybe TRBD1 (5 bases). V shed 0 bases and J shed 5 bases, with 12 bases lying between them. From germline, CDR1 is SGHRS and CDR2 YFSETQ. The CDR3 runs to 14 residues. This CDR3 reads CASSLVSGPHEQYF. CDR3 in DNA: TGCGCCAGCAGCTTGGTTTCAGGGCCCCACGAGCAGTACTTC.

V gene TRBV6-5 combines with J gene TRBJ1-4, with 10 bases that match TRBD1. Germline V gene data show CDR1 as MNHEY and CDR2 as SVGAGI. V dropped 6 bases and J dropped 7; count of bases not matched to a gene: 5. The CDR3 is 14 residues long. The CDR3 nucleotides read TGTGCCAGCAGACGACAGGGGGCCAGTGAAAAACTGTTTTTT. Protein: CASRRQGASEKLFF.

This clone was counted a single time. V and J are TRBV4-1 and TRBJ2-3; 12 bases are shared with TRBD2. The CDR3 spans 16 residues. V gave up 3 bases and J gave up 6 bases; unmatched junction bases: 7. CDR1 and CDR2 (germline): MGHRA, YSYEKL. The CDR3 coding sequence is TGCGCCAGCAGCCATCTAGCGGGGGGGCCGTCTGATACGCAGTATTTT. Amino acid sequence: CASSHLAGGPSDTQYF.

This chain links TRBV18 with TRBJ2-7; TRBD1 matches at 9 bases. CDR1 is KGHSH and CDR2 is LQKENI in the germline V gene. Trimming took 5 bases from V and 4 from J; bases not matched to a gene: 6. The CDR3 is made up of 14 amino acids. CDR3 bases: TGTGCCAGCTCAGGCCGACAGGGGGAGTACGAGCAGTACTTC. Amino acid sequence: CASSGRQGEYEQYF.

The chain links TRBV18 to TRBJ2-2; 11 nucleotides match TRBD1. This CDR3 is built from 18 residues. V shed 3 bases and J 4 bases; nucleotides not matched to a gene: 10. Germline V lookup: CDR1 KGHSH, CDR2 LQKENI. The CDR3 DNA reads TGTGCCAGCTCACCCTCTTCCCCTGGACAGGGGGCCACCGGGGAGCTGTTTTTT. Translation: CASSPSSPGQGATGELFF.

The genes are TRBV5-1 and TRBJ1-2; possible D gene TRBD1, 6 bases. CDR1 SGHRS and CDR2 YFSETQ come from the germline V gene. CDR3 length equals 15 residues. V lost 3 bases, J lost 6 bases, and 18 bases lay in between. The DNA for the CDR3 is TGCGCCAGCAGCTCACAAACCGGGACACTGGATGGCTACACCTTC. Its translation: CASSSQTGTLDGYTF.

The V and J genes are TRBV5-5 and TRBJ1-2, with 7 nucleotides matching TRBD1. CDR1 is SGHKS, CDR2 YYEKEE, per germline (reference sequence). V was clipped by 4 bases and J by 2 bases; unmatched bases: 8. This CDR3 region has 15 residues. The CDR3 is CASSPGGGPNYGYTF. The CDR3 nucleotides read TGTGCCAGCAGCCCGGGAGGGGGCCCAAACTATGGCTACACCTTC.